This TCR beta chain emerged from a study of response to subunit inactivated influenza vaccine. The CDR3 length is 15 residues. Germline CDR1 is PRHDT and CDR2 is FYEKMQ (reference sequence). After removal of 4 bases from V and 0 bases from J, the junction contained 5 bases not matched to a gene. MiXCR, applied by TCRdb to the RT-PCR reads, yields one record per CDR3 protein. The sample lists under 550,000 distinct CDR3 sequences, around 8% seen once, with 10% to 15% in the top ten. Study outcomes and limitations: It was suggested by the authors that few new T cells are recruited by each seasonal influenza vaccination.

Details on this clonotype: Its specificity is unknown.

This clonotype was sampled from a man aged 45 to 75 who received an inactivated influenza vaccine. The chain joins TRBV13 to TRBJ1-1; 7 nucleotides agree with TRBD1. Sequences were derived from PBMCs from blood, sampled around 25 months after vaccination. The CDR3 nucleotides read TGTGCCAGCAGCTCCCAAGACAGGGTGAACACTGAAGCTTTCTTT. It yields the protein CASSSQDRVNTEAFF.